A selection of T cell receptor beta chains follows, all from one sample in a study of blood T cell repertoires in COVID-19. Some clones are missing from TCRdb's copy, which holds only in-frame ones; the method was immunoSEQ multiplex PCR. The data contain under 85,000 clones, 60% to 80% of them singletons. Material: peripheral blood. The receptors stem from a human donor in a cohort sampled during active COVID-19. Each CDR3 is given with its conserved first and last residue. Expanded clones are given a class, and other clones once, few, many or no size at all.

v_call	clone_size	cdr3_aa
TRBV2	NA	CASSPGGQAFYEQYF
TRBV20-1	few	CSAQGYTF
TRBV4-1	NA	CASSQEPTGGAGSGNTIYF
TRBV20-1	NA	CSASPGTTIGNEQYF
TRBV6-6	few	CASNDPGQGKTYGYTF
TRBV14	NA	CASSPRTQGEQYF
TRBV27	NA	CASSWTGPSYEQYF
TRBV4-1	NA	CASSQGRRINTGELFF
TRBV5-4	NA	CASSLEPGITFF
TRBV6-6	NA	CASSYAPEKLFF
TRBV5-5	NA	CASSPGLDRDYEQYF
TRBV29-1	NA	CSVCMRPNSYEQYF
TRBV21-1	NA	CASRRDRGNQPQHF
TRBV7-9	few	CASSLNDRSPLHF
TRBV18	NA	CASSLAGGLYEQYF
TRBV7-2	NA	CASRLQLAGGHTGELFF
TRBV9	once	CASSVHGQVTGFEQFF
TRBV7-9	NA	CASSLPTPADGGNEKLFF
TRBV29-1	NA	CSVGGREGAIRAFF
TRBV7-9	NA	CASSLAHRATNEKLFF
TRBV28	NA	CASSLGTGKTQYF
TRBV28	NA	CASASPPGRDEQYF